The source of this T cell receptor (beta chain) is a study of CD8+ T cells in alopecia areata. RNA was extracted and reverse transcribed into cDNA as the sequencing template. Sequencing was performed with immunoSEQ multiplex PCR; in TCRdb, only in-frame clones are kept and a portion is missing. This sample has fewer than 250,000 clones; approximately 52% occur once, and the top ten carry around 0.44%. V lost 0 bases and J lost 2, with 11 bases in between. The CDR3 consists of 15 residues. Germline values: CDR1 SGDLS, CDR2 YYNGEE. The source was CD4+ T cells sorted from blood, collected at week 0. This sequence was found in a human donor with alopecia areata. V is TRBV9 and J is TRBJ1-2, with D maybe TRBD1 (5 bases). The DNA of the CDR3 is TGTGCCAGCAGCGTAGCTCAAGGGGAGAACTATGGCTACACCTTC. As protein: CASSVAQGENYGYTF.